Here is one T cell receptor (beta chain) with its context. Its antigen is unidentified. This sample is drawn from a study of cytomegalovirus exposure and HLA in healthy donors. Whole-study context: The approximately 100 million unique TCR beta sequences, from about 179 million T cells, were found by an earlier analysis. Early on, a data release was issued that held 85 million to 95 million unique TCRs from HLA-typed donors. Findings and limits, study-wide: Prior analysis indicated that the majority of TCR beta V segments exhibited productivity approximately 90% or approximately 30% of the time.

Germline loops: CDR1 SGHVS, CDR2 FNYEAQ. V shed 4 bases and J shed 2 bases, with 11 bases lying between them. The CDR3 runs 14 residues. PCR employed 60 Vbeta and 13 Jbeta primers. The method was immunoSEQ multiplex PCR; TCRdb's version includes in-frame clones alone and lacks a portion of them. The sample holds some 110,000 clones, about 86% seen once. Unrecorded immune exposures were likely, despite nominal health at sampling. This rearrangement joins TRBV7-6 to TRBJ2-5; D possibly corresponds to TRBD2 (5 bases). This receptor was taken from a woman in her 30s in good health and CMV-seronegative. Sample: PBMCs. This CDR3 is CASSSSTGQETQYF. The DNA for the CDR3 is TGTGCCAGCAGCTCTAGCACCGGGCAAGAGACCCAGTACTTC.